Reported below is one T cell receptor beta chain. This CDR3 has 15 amino acids. V was clipped by 5 bases and J by 9 bases; unmatched bases: 7. Germline loops: CDR1 SGHDT, CDR2 YYEEEE. cDNA came from roughly 0.47 to 1 ug RNA primed by random hexamers. An immunoSEQ multiplex PCR generated amplified TCR beta CDR3 products spanning 54 Vbeta and 13 Jbeta. TCRdb used MiXCR to reprocess the immunoSEQ multiplex PCR reads, holding one entry per CDR3 protein. Of about 160,000 distinct CDR3 sequences in the sample, roughly 95% were seen once. The sample is drawn from a study of CD8 T cells in Susac syndrome. On the study more broadly: The Susac syndrome patients were therapy-naive, on corticosteroids, or on intravenous immunoglobulin alone at blood draw.

The authors negatively isolated CD8+ and CD4+ T cells and FACS-enriched TEMRA cells. The rearrangement uses TRBV5-6 and TRBJ2-1; the match to TRBD2 covers 14 bases. The sequenced material came from CD4+ T cells from PBMCs. The clonotype comes from a human donor with Susac syndrome. The CDR3, as DNA: TGTGCCAGCAGTAGACCGGGACTAGCGGGGGTTGAGCAGTTCTTC. It yields the protein CASSRPGLAGVEQFF.